The T cell receptor beta chain described here comes from a study of T cells after posttransplantation cyclophosphamide. Study-wide findings and caveats: Recipient CMV seropositivity and CMV reactivation strongly tracked TRB clonality.

Sampled 1 year posttransplant, controls received myeloablative marrow transplants, methotrexate and a calcineurin inhibitor. Comment on this clone: What it binds is unknown.

V was pared by 5 bases and J by 7 bases, with 13 bases of the junction left unmatched. Per germline, CDR1 SNHLY and CDR2 FYNNEI. CDR3 length: 16 residues. TCRdb's table, derived via immunoSEQ multiplex PCR, lists solely in-frame clones and lacks some. The table lists about 21,000 clones, 65% to 90% of them singletons. This receptor was taken from a female patient between 30 and 40 years old who received an allogeneic stem cell transplant from an unrelated donor, was CMV-positive, and had acute and chronic GVHD. Some T cells could come from the graft donor. The rearrangement links TRBV2 to TRBJ2-2; 7 bases line up with TRBD2. Sample: PBMCs, taken roughly a year after allogeneic stem cell transplant with calcineurin inhibitor and methotrexate. The CDR3 loop is CASSSPLGGEVGELFF. In DNA form, the CDR3 reads TGTGCCAGCAGTTCCCCCCTTGGGGGGGAGGTCGGGGAGCTGTTTTTT.